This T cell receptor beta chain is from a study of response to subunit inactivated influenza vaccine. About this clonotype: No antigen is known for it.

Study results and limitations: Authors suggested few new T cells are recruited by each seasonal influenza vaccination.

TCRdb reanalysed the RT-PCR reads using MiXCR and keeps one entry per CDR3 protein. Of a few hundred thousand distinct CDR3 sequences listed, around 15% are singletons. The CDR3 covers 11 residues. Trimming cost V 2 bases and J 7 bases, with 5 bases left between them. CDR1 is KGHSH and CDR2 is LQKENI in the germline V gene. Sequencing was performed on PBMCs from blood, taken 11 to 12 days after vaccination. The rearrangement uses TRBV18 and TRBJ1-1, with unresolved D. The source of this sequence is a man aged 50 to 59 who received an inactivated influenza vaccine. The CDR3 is CASSPKVEAFF. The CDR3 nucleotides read TGTGCCAGCTCACCAAAAGTTGAAGCTTTCTTT.